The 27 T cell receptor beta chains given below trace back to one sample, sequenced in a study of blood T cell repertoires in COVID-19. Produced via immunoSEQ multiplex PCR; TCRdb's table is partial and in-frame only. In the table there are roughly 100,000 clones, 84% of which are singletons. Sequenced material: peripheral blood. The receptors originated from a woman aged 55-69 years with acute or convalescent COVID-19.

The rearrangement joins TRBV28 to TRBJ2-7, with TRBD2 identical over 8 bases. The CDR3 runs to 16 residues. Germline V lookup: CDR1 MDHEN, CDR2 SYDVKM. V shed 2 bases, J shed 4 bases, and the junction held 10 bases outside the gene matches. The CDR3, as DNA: TGTGCCAGCAGTTTACTTTCGGGAGGGGTCGCGTACGAGCAGTACTTC. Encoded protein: CASSLLSGGVAYEQYF.

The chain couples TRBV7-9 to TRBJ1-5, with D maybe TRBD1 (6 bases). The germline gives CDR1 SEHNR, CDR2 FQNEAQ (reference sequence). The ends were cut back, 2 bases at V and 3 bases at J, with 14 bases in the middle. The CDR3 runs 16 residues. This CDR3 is CASSLWGQGHNQPQHF. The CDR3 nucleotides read TGTGCCAGCAGCTTATGGGGGCAGGGACACAATCAGCCCCAGCATTTT. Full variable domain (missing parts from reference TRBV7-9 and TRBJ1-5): DTGVSQNPRHKITKRGQNVTFRCDPISEHNRLYWYRQTLGQGPEFLTYFQNEAQLEKSRLLSDRFSAERPKGSFSTLEIQRTEQGDSAMYLCASSLWGQGHNQPQHFGDGTRLSIL.

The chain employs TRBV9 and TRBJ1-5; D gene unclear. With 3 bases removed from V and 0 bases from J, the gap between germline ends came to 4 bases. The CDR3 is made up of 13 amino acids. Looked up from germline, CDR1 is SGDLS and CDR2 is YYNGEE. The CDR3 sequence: CASSAYSNQPQHF. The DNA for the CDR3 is TGTGCCAGCAGCGCTTATAGCAATCAGCCCCAGCATTTT. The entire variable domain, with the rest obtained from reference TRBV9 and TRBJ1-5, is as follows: DSGVTQTPKHLITATGQRVTLRCSPRSGDLSVYWYQQSLDQGLQFLIQYYNGEERAKGNILERFSAQQFPDLHSELNLSSLELGDSALYFCASSAYSNQPQHFGDGTRLSIL.

The CDR3 region is CASRWGWEGDTNYGYTF. CDR3 in DNA: TGTGCCAGTAGATGGGGGTGGGAGGGTGATACTAACTATGGCTACACCTTC. The chain carries TRBV19 and TRBJ1-2, with D perhaps matching TRBD1 (5 bases). Germline lookup yields CDR1 LNHDA and CDR2 SQIVND (reference sequence). Trimming pared 6 bases from V and 0 bases from J, leaving 20 bases between. This CDR3 is 17 amino acids long.

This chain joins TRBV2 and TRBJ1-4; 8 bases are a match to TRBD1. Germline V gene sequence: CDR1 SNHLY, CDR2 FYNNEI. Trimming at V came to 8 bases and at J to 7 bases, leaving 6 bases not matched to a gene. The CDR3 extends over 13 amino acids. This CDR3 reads CASFRGHSEKLFF. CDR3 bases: TGTGCCAGCTTCAGGGGGCATAGTGAAAAACTGTTTTTT.

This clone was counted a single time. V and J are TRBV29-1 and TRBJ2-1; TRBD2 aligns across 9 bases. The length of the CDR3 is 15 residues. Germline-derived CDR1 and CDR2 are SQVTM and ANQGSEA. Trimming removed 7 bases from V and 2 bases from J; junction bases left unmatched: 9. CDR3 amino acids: CSAEGLAGTYNEQFF. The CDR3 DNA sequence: TGCAGCGCCGAAGGGCTAGCGGGAACCTACAATGAGCAGTTCTTC.

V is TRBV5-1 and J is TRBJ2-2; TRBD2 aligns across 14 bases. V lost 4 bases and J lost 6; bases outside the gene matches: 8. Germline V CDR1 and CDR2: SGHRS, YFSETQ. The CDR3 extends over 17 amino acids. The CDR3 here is CASSPGLAGGSAGELFF. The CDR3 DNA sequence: TGCGCCAGCAGCCCTGGACTAGCGGGAGGTTCCGCCGGGGAGCTGTTTTTT. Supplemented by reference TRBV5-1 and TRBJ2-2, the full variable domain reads KAGVTQTPRYLIKTRGQQVTLSCSPISGHRSVSWYQQTPGQGLQFLFEYFSETQRNKGNFPGRFSGRQFSNSRSEMNVSTLELGDSALYLCASSPGLAGGSAGELFFGEGSRLTVL.

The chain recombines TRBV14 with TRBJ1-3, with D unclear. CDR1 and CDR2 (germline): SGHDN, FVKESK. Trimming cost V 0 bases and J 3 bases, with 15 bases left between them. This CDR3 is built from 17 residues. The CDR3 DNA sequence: TGTGCCAGCAGCCAAGATGAACAGTATCGTAGTGGAAACACCATATATTTT. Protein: CASSQDEQYRSGNTIYF.

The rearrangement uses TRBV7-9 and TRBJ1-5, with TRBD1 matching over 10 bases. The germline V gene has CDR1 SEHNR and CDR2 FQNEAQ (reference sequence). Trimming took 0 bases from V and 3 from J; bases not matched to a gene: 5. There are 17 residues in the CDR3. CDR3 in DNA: TGTGCCAGCAGCTTAGCGCTCGGGACAGGGGCCAATCAGCCCCAGCATTTT. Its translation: CASSLALGTGANQPQHF.

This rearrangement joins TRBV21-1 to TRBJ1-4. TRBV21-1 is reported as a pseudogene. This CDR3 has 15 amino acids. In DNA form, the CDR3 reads TGTGCCAGCAGCAAAAGCGTCCCCGGCAATGAAAAACTGTTTTTT. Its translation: CASSKSVPGNEKLFF.

CDR3 in DNA: TGTGCCAGCAGTCTTTTTCGGGACAGGGGTCAGCCCCAGCATTTT. Its protein is CASSLFRDRGQPQHF. This sequence joins TRBV27 and TRBJ1-5, with 10 bases identical to TRBD1. The length of the CDR3 is 15 residues. Trimming cost V 5 bases and J 6 bases; bases outside gene matches: 7. CDR1 and CDR2 (germline): MNHEY, SMNVEV (reference sequence).

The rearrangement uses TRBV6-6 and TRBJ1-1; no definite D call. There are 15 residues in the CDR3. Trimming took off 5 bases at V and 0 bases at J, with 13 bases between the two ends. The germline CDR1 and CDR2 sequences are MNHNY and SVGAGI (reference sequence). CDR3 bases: TGTGCCAGCAGTCTAGCGCGGACCCTGAACACTGAAGCTTTCTTT. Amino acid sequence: CASSLARTLNTEAFF.

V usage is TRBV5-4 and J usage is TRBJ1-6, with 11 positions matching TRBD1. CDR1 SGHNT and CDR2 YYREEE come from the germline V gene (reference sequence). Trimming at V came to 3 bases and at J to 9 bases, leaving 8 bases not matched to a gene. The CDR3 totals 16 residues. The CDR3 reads CASSSGTGGRSSPLHF. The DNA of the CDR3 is TGTGCCAGCAGCTCGGGGACAGGGGGTAGGAGTTCACCCCTCCACTTT.

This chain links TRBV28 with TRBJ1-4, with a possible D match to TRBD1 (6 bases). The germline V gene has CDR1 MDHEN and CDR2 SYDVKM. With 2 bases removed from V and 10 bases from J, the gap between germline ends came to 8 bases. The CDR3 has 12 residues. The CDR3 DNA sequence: TGTGCCAGCAGTTTAGAAGGGGGAAAACTGTTTTTT. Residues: CASSLEGGKLFF.

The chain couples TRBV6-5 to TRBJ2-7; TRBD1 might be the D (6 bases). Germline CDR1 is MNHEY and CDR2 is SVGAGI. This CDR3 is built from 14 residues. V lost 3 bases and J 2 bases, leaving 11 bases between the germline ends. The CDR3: CASSYGTSAYEQYF. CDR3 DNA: TGTGCCAGCAGTTATGGGACATCCGCCTACGAGCAGTACTTC.

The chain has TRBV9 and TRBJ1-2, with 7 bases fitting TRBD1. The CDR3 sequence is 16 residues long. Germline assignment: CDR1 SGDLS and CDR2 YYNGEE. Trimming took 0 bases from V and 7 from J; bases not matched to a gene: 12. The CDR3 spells CASSVGGGDSYFGYTF. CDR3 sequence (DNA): TGTGCCAGCAGCGTAGGTGGAGGGGACAGTTATTTTGGCTACACCTTC. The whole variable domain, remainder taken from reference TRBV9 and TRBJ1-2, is DSGVTQTPKHLITATGQRVTLRCSPRSGDLSVYWYQQSLDQGLQFLIQYYNGEERAKGNILERFSAQQFPDLHSELNLSSLELGDSALYFCASSVGGGDSYFGYTFGSGTRLTVV.

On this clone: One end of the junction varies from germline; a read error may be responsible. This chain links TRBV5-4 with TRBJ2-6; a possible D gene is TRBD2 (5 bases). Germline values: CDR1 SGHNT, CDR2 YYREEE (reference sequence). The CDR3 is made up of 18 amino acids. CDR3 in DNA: TGTGCCAGCAGCTTCTCCCTTGGACTTCTCTCTGAGGCCAACGTCCTGACTTTC. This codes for CASSFSLGLLSEANVLTF.

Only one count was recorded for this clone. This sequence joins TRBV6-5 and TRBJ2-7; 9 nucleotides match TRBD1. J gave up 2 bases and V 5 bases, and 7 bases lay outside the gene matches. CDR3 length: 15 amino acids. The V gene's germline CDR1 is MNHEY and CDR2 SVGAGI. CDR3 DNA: TGTGCCAGCAGTAAACCGGGACAGGGAACCTACGAGCAGTACTTC. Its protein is CASSKPGQGTYEQYF.

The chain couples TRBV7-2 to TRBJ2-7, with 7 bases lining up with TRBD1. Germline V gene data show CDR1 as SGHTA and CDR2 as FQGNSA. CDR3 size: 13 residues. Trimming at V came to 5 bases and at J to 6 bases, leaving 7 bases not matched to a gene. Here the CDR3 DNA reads TGTGCCAGCAGCCCAGGGACAGTCGGCGAGCAGTACTTC. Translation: CASSPGTVGEQYF.

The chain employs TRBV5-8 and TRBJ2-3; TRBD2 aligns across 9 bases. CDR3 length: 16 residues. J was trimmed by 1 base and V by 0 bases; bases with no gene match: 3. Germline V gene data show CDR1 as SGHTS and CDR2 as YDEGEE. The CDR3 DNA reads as TGTGCCAGCAGCTTGGTTAGCGGGGGACGCACAGATACGCAGTATTTT. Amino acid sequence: CASSLVSGGRTDTQYF.

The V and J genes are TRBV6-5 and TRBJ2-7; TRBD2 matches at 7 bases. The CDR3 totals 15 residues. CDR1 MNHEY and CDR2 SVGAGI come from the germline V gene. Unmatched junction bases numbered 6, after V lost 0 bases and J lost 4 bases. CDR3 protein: CASSYSMSRGYEQYF. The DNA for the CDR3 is TGTGCCAGCAGTTACTCGATGTCGCGGGGGTACGAGCAGTACTTC.

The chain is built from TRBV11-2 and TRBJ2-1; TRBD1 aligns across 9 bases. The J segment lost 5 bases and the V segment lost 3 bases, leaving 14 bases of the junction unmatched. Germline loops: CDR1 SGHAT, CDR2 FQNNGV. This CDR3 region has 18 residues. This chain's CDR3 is CASSFSLSRTGVHNEQFF. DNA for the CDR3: TGTGCCAGCAGCTTTAGTTTATCCCGGACAGGGGTACACAATGAGCAGTTCTTC.

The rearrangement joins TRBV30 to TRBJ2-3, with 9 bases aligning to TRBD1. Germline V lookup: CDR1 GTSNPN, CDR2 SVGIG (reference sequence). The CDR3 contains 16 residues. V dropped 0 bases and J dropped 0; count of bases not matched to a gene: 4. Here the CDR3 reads CAWSVPGTGSTDTQYF. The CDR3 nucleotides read TGTGCCTGGAGTGTACCTGGGACAGGGAGCACAGATACGCAGTATTTT.

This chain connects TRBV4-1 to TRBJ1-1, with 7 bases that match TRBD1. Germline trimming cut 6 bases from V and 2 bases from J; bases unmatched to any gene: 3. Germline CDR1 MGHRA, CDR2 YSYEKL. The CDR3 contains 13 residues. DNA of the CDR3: TGCGCCAGCAGGAGGGACAGCAACACTGAAGCTTTCTTT. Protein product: CASRRDSNTEAFF.

The CDR3 loop is CASSLAGADTQYF. As DNA, the CDR3 is TGTGCCAGCAGCTTGGCCGGAGCAGATACGCAGTATTTT. This chain links TRBV5-6 with TRBJ2-3, with D unresolved. The CDR3 loop spans 13 amino acids. Deletions cut 0 bases from V and 4 bases from J, with 6 bases between. Per germline, CDR1 SGHDT and CDR2 YYEEEE.

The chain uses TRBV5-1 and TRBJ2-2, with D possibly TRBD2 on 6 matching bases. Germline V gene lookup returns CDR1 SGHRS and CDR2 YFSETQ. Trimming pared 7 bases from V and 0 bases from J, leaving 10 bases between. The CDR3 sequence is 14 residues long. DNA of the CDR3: TGCGCCAGCCGGGACTGGACGAACACCGGGGAGCTGTTTTTT. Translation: CASRDWTNTGELFF.

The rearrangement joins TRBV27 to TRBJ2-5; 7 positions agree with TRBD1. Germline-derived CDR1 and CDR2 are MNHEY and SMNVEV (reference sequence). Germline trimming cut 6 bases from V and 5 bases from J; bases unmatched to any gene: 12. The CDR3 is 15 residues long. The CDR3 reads CASSYYRGTAETQYF. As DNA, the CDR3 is TGTGCCAGCAGCTACTACAGGGGAACTGCGGAGACCCAGTACTTC.